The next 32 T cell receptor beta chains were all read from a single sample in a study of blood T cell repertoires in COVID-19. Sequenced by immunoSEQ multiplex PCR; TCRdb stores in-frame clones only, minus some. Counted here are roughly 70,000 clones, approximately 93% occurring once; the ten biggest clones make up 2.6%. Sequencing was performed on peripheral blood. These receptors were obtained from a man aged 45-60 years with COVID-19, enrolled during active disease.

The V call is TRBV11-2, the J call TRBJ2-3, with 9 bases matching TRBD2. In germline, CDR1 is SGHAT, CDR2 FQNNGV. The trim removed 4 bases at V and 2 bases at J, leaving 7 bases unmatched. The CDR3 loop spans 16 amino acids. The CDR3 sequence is CASSSLAGGITDTQYF. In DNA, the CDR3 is TGTGCCAGCAGCTCCCTCGCGGGAGGGATCACAGATACGCAGTATTTT.

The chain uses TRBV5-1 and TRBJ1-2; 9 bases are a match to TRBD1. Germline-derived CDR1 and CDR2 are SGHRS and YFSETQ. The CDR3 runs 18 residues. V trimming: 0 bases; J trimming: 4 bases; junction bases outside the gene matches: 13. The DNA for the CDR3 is TGCGCCAGCAGCTTGGCTGTCGGGACAGGGTTGGTTAGCTATGGCTACACCTTC. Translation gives CASSLAVGTGLVSYGYTF. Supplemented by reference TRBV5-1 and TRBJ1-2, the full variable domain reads KAGVTQTPRYLIKTRGQQVTLSCSPISGHRSVSWYQQTPGQGLQFLFEYFSETQRNKGNFPGRFSGRQFSNSRSEMNVSTLELGDSALYLCASSLAVGTGLVSYGYTFGSGTRLTVV.

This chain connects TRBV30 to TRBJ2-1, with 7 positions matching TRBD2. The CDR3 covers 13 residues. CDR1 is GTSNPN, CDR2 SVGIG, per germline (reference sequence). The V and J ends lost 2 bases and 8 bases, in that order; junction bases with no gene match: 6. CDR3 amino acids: CAWSLAGEDEQFF. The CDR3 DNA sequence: TGTGCCTGGAGTTTAGCGGGCGAGGATGAGCAGTTCTTC.

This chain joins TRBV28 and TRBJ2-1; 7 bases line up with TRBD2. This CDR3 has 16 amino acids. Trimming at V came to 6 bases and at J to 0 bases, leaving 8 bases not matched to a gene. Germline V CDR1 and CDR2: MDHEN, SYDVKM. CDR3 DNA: TGTGCCAGCAGCGGTTTACGGGAGGTCTCCTACAATGAGCAGTTCTTC. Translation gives CASSGLREVSYNEQFF.

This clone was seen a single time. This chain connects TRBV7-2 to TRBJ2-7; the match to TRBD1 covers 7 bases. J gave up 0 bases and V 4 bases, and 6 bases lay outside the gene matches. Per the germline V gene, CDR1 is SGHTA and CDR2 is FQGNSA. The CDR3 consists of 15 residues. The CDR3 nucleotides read TGTGCCAGCAGCTCCAGGGGGTCGAGCTCCTACGAGCAGTACTTC. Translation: CASSSRGSSSYEQYF. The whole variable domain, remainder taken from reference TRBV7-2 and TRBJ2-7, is GAGVSQSPSNKVTEKGKDVELRCDPISGHTALYWYRQSLGQGLEFLIYFQGNSAPDKSGLPSDRFSAERTGGSVSTLTIQRTQQEDSAVYLCASSSRGSSSYEQYFGPGTRLTVT.

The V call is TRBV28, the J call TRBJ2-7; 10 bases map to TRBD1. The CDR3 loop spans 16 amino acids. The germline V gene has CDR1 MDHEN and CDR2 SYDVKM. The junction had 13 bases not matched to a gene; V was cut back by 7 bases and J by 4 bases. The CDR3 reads CASNSGGGTGDYEQYF. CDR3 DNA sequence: TGTGCCAGCAATTCTGGAGGGGGGACAGGGGATTACGAGCAGTACTTC. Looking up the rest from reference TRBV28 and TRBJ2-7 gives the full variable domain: DVKVTQSSRYLVKRTGEKVFLECVQDMDHENMFWYRQDPGLGLRLIYFSYDVKMKEKGDIPEGYSVSREKKERFSLILESASTNQTSMYLCASNSGGGTGDYEQYFGPGTRLTVT.

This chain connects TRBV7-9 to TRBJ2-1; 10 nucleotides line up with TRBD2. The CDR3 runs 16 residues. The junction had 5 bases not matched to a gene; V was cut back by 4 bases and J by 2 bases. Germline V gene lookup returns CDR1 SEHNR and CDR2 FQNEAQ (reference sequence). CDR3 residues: CASSSPGLATYNEQFF. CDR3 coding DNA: TGTGCCAGCAGCTCCCCGGGACTAGCGACCTACAATGAGCAGTTCTTC.

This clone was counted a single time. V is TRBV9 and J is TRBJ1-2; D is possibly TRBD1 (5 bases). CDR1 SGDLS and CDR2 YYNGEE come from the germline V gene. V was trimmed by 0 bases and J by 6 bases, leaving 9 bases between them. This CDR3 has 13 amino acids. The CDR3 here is CASSVVSGDGYTF. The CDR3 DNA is TGTGCCAGCAGCGTAGTCTCGGGGGATGGCTACACCTTC.

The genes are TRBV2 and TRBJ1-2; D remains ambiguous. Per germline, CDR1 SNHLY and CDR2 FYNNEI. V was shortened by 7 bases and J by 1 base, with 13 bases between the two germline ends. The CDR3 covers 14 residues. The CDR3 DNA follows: TGTGCCAGCACCTCGGAGCCCAGTAACTATGGCTACACCTTC. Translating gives CASTSEPSNYGYTF.

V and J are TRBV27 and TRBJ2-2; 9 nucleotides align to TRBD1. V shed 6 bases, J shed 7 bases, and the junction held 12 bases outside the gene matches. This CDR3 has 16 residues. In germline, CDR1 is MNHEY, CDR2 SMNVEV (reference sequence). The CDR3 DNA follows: TGTGCCAGCAGGATAAGGACAGGGGTGCACATCGGGGAGCTGTTTTTT. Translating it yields CASRIRTGVHIGELFF.

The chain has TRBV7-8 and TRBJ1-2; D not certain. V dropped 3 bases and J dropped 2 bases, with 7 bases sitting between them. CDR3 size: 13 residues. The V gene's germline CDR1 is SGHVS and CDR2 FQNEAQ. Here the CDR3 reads CASSLNKNYGYTF. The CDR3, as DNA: TGTGCCAGCAGCTTGAACAAGAACTATGGCTACACCTTC.

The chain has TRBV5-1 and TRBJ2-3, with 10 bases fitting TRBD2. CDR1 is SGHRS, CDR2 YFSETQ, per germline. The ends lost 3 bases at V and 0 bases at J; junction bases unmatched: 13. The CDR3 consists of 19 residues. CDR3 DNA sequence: TGCGCCAGCAGCTCCCTAATGGGAGCGGGAGGGCCGAGCACAGATACGCAGTATTTT. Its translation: CASSSLMGAGGPSTDTQYF.

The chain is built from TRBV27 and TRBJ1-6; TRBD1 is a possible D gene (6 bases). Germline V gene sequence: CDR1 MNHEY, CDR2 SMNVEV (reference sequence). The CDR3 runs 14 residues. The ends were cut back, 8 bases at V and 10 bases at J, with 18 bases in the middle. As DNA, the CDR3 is TGTGCCAGCGGATTACAGGGAAGCTGGTCACCCCTCCACTTT. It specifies CASGLQGSWSPLHF.

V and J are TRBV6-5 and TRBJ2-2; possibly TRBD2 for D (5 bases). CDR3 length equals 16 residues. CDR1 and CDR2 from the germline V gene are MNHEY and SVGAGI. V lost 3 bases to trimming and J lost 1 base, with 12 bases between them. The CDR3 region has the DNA TGTGCCAGCAGTTATTATGGAGGCAAGAACACCGGGGAGCTGTTTTTT. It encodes CASSYYGGKNTGELFF.

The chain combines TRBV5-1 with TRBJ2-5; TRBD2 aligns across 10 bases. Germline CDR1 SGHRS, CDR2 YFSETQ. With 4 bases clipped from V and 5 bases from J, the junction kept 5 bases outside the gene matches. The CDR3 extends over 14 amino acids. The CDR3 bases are TGCGCCAGCAGCGTTACTAGCGGGAAGGAGACCCAGTACTTC. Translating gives CASSVTSGKETQYF.

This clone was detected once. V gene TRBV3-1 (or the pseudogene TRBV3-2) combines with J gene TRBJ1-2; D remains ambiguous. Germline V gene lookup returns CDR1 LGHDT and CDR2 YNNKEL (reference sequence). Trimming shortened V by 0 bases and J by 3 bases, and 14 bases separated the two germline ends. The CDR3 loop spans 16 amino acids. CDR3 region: CASSQEGQRTHYGYTF. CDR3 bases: TGTGCCAGCAGCCAAGAGGGTCAACGGACTCACTATGGCTACACCTTC.

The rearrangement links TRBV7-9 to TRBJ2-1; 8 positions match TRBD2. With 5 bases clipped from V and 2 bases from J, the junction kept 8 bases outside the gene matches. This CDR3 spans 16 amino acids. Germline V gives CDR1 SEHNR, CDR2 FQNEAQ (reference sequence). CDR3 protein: CASSTYSGKTYNEQFF. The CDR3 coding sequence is TGTGCCAGCAGCACTTATAGCGGGAAGACCTACAATGAGCAGTTCTTC.

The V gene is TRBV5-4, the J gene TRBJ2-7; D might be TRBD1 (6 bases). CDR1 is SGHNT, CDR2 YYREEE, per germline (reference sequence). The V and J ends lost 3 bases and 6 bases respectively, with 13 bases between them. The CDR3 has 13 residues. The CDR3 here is CASSSTGQGEQYV. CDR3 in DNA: TGTGCCAGCAGCTCAACAGGGCAGGGCGAGCAGTACGTC.

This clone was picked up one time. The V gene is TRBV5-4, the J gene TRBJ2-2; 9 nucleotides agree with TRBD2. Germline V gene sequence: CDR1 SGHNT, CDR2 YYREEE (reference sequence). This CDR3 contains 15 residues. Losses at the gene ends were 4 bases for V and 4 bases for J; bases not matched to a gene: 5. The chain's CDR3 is CASSSSGRVTGELFF. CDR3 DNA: TGTGCCAGCAGCAGTAGCGGGAGAGTCACCGGGGAGCTGTTTTTT. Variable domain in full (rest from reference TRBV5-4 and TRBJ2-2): ETGVTQSPTHLIKTRGQQVTLRCSSQSGHNTVSWYQQALGQGPQFIFQYYREEENGRGNFPPRFSGLQFPNYSSELNVNALELDDSALYLCASSSSGRVTGELFFGEGSRLTVL.

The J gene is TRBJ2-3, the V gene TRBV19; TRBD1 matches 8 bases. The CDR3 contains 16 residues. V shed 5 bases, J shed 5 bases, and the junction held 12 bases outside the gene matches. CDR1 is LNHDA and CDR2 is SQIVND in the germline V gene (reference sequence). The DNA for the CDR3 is TGTGCCAGTAGTTCGGGACAGGTAATGTACGGAGATACGCAGTATTTT. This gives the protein CASSSGQVMYGDTQYF.

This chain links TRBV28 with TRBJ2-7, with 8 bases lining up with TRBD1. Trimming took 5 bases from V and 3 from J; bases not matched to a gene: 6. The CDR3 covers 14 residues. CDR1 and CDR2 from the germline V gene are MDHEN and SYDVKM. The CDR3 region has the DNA TGTGCCAGCAGTCCGACAGGGGTGGGCTACGAGCAGTACTTC. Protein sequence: CASSPTGVGYEQYF.

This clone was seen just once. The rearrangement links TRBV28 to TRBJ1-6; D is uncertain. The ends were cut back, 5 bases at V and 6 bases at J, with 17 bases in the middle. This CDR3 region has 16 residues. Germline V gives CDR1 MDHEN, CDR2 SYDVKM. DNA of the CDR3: TGTGCCAGCAGTGTAGGAGGAATAGGACCTAATTCACCCCTCCACTTT. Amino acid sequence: CASSVGGIGPNSPLHF.

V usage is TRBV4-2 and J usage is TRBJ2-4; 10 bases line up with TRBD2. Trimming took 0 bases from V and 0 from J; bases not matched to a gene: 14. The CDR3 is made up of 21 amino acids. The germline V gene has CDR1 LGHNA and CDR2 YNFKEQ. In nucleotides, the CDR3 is TGTGCCAGCAGCCAAGATCGCCAGCGGGAGGGAAAGAAACTAGCCAAAAACATTCAGTACTTC. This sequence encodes CASSQDRQREGKKLAKNIQYF.

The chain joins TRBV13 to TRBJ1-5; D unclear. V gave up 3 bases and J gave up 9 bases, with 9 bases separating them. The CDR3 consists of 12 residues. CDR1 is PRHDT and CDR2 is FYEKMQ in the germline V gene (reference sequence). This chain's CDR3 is CASSLAAGPQHF. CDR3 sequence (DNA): TGTGCCAGCAGCTTGGCGGCGGGGCCCCAGCATTTT.

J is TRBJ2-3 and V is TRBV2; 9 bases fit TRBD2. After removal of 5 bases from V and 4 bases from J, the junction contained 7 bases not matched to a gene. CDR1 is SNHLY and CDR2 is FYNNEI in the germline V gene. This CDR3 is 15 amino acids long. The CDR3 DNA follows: TGTGCCAGCAGTCCTTTTAGCGGGAGAGCAGATACGCAGTATTTT. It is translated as CASSPFSGRADTQYF.

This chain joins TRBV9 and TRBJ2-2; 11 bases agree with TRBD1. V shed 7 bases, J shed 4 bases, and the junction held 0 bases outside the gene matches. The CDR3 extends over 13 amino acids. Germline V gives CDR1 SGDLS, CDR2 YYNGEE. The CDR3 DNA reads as TGTGCCAGCGGGACAGGGGGCACCGGGGAGCTGTTTTTT. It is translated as CASGTGGTGELFF.

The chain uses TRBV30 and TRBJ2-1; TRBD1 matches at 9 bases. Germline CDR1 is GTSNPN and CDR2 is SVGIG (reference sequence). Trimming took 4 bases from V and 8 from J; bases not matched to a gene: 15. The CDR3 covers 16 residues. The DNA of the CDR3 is TGTGCCTGGACACCGGACAGGGGCGGGGGAGGCGATGAGCAGTTCTTC. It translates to CAWTPDRGGGGDEQFF.

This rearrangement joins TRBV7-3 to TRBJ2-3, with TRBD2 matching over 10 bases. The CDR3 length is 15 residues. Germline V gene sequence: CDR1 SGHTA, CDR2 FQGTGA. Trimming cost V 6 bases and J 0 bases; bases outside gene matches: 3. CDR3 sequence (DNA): TGTGCCAGCAGTCTAGCGGGAGATAGCACAGATACGCAGTATTTT. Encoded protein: CASSLAGDSTDTQYF.

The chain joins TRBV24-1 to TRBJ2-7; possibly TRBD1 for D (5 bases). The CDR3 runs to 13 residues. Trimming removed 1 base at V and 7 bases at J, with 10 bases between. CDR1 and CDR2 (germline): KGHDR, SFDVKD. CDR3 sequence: CATSDFTGREQYF. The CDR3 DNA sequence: TGTGCCACCAGTGATTTTACAGGAAGGGAGCAGTACTTC.

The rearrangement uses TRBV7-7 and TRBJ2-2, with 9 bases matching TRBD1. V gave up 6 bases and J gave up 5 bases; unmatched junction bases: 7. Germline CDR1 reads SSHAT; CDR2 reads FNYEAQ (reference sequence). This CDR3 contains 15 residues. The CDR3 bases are TGTGCCAGCAGTTCGGGACAGGGTTGGACCGGGGAGCTGTTTTTT. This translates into CASSSGQGWTGELFF.

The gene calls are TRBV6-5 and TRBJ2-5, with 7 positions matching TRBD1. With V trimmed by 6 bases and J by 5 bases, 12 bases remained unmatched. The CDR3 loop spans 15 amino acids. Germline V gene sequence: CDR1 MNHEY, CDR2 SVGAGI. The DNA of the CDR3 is TGTGCCAGCAGACGCCATACAGGGGTCAGTGAGACCCAGTACTTC. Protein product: CASRRHTGVSETQYF.

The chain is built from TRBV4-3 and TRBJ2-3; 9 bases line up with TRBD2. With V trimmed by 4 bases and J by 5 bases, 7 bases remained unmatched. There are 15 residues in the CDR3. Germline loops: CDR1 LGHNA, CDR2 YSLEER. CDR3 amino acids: CASSPLAGYEDTQYF. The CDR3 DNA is TGCGCCAGCAGCCCTCTAGCGGGATATGAAGATACGCAGTATTTT.